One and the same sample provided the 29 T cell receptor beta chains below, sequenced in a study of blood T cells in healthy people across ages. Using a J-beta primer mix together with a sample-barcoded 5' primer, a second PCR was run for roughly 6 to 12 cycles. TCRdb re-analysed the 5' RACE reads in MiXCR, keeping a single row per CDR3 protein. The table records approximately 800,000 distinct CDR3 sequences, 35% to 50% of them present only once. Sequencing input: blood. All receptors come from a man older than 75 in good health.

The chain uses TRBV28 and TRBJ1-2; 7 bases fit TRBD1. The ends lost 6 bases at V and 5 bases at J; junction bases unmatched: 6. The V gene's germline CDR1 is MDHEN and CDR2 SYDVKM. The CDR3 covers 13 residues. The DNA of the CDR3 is TGTGCCAGCAGCTGGGGACAGATTTATGGCTACACCTTC. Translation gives CASSWGQIYGYTF.

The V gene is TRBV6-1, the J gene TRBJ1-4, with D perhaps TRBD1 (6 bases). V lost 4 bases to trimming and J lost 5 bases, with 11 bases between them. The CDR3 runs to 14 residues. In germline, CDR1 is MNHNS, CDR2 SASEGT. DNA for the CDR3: TGTGCCAGCAGTGTCCTACAGGGAAATGAAAAACTGTTTTTT. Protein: CASSVLQGNEKLFF.

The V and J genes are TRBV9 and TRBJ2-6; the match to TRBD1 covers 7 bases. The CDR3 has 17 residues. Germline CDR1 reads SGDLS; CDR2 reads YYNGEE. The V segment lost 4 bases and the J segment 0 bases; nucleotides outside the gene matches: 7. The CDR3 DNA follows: TGTGCCAGCAGCTTCCGGGACAGTGTCTCTGGGGCCAACGTCCTGACTTTC. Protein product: CASSFRDSVSGANVLTF.

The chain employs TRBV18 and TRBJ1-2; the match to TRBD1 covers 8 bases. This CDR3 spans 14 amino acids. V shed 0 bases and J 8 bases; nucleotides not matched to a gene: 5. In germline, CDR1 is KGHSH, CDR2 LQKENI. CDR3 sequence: CASSPPGQGGGYTF. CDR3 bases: TGTGCCAGCTCACCACCTGGACAGGGCGGAGGCTACACCTTC.

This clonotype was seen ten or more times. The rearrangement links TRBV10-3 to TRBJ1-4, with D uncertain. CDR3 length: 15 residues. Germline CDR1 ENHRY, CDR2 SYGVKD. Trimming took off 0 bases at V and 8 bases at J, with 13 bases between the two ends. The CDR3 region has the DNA TGTGCCATCAGTGAGTCGCCAGGCCGGGAGGAAAAACTGTTTTTT. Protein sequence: CAISESPGREEKLFF.

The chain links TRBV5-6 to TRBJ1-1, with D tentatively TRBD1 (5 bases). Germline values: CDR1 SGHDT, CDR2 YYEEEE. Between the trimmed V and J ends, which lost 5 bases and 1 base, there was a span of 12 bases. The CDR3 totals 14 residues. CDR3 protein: CASSEVGPNTEAFF. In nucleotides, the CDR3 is TGTGCCAGCAGTGAGGTGGGGCCGAACACTGAAGCTTTCTTT.

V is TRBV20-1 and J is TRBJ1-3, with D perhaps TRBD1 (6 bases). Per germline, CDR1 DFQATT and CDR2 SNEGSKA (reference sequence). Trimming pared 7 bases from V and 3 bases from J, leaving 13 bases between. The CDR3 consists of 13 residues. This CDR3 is CSVQRGDGNTIYF. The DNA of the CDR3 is TGCAGTGTTCAGAGGGGGGATGGAAACACCATATATTTT.

CDR3: CAWSTNSRNEQFF. CDR3 sequence (DNA): TGTGCCTGGAGTACCAACTCCAGGAATGAGCAGTTCTTC. The V call is TRBV30, the J call TRBJ2-1; D unclear. The CDR3 totals 13 residues. Looked up from germline, CDR1 is GTSNPN and CDR2 is SVGIG (reference sequence). Trimming cost V 2 bases and J 7 bases, with 12 bases left between them.

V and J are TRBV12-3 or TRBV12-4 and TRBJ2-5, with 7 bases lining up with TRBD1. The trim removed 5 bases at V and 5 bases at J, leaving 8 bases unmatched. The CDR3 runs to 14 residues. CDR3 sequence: CASSLRGTDETQYF. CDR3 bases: TGTGCCAGCAGTCTCAGAGGGACAGACGAGACCCAGTACTTC.

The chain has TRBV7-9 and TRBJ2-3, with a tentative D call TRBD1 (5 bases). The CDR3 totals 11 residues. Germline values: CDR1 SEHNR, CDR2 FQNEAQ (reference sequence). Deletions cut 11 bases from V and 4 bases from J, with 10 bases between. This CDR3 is CAYQGADTQYF. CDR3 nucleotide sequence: TGTGCCTACCAAGGGGCAGATACGCAGTATTTT.

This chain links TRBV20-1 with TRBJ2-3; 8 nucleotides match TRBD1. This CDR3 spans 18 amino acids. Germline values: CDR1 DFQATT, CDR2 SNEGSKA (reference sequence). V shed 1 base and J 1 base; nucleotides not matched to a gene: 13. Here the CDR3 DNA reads TGCAGTGCTAGAGGTATCGGGCCCGGGACAGGAGGCACAGATACGCAGTATTTT. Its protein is CSARGIGPGTGGTDTQYF.

In nucleotides, the CDR3 is TGTGCCAGCAGCCCCGAAGGGTACCGCAATCAGCCCCAGCATTTT. Protein: CASSPEGYRNQPQHF. The rearrangement links TRBV6-2 or TRBV6-3 to TRBJ1-5; D unclear. This CDR3 has 15 residues. Looked up from germline, CDR1 is MNHEY and CDR2 is SVGEGT. With 6 bases removed from V and 2 bases from J, the gap between germline ends came to 14 bases.

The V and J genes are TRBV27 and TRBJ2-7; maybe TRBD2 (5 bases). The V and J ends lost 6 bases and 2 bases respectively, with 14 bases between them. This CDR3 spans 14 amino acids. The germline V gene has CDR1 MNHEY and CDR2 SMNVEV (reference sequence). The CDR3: CASRASGYPYEQYF. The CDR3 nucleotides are TGTGCCAGCAGGGCCTCGGGGTACCCCTACGAGCAGTACTTC.

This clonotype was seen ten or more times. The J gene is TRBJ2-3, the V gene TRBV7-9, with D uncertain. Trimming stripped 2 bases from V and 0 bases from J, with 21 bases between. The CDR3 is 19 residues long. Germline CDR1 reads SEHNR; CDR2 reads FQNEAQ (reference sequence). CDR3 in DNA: TGTGCCAGCAGCTTAAATGCGGAACCTCGGGCGTCTAGCACAGATACGCAGTATTTT. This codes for CASSLNAEPRASSTDTQYF. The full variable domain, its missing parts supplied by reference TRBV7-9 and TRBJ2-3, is DTGVSQNPRHKITKRGQNVTFRCDPISEHNRLYWYRQTLGQGPEFLTYFQNEAQLEKSRLLSDRFSAERPKGSFSTLEIQRTEQGDSAMYLCASSLNAEPRASSTDTQYFGPGTRLTVL.

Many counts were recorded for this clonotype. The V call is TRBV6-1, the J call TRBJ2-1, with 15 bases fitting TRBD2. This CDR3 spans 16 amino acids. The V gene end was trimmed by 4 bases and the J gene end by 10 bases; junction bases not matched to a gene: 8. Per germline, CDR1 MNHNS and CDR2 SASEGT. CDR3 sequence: CASSARTSGRAKEQFF. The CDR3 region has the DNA TGTGCCAGCAGTGCCCGGACTAGCGGGAGGGCGAAGGAGCAGTTCTTC.

This chain's CDR3 is CASSPPAGGDNEQFF. Written as DNA, the CDR3 is TGTGCCAGCTCACCACCGGCGGGAGGGGACAATGAGCAGTTCTTC. The chain has TRBV18 and TRBJ2-1; 9 bases line up with TRBD2. This CDR3 is 15 amino acids long. The trim removed 0 bases at V and 5 bases at J, leaving 2 bases unmatched. Germline V lookup: CDR1 KGHSH, CDR2 LQKENI.

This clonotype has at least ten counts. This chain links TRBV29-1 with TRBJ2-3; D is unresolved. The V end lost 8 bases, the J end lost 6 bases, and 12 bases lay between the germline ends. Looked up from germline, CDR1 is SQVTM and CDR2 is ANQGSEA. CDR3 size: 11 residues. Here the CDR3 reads CSSKSSDTQYF. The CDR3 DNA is TGCAGCTCCAAGTCTTCGGATACGCAGTATTTT.

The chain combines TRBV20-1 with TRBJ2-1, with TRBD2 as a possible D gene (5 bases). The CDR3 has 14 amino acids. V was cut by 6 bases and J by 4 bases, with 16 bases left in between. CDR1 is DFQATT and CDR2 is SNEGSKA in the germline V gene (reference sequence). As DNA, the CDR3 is TGCAGTGCCCTCAGAGGCCGAGGGTACAATGAGCAGTTCTTC. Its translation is CSALRGRGYNEQFF.

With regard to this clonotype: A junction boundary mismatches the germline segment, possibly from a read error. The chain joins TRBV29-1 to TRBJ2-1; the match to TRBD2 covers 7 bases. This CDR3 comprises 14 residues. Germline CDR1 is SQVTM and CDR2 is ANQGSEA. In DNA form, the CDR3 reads TGCAACGTTGAAGTGGGGGGAGGGCCGAGTGAGCAGTTCTTC. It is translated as CNVEVGGGPSEQFF.

CDR3 region: CATTGVDTQYF. As DNA, the CDR3 is TGTGCCACCACAGGGGTAGATACGCAGTATTTT. This chain connects TRBV10-3 to TRBJ2-3; 7 bases agree with TRBD1. Germline CDR1 is ENHRY and CDR2 is SYGVKD. V shed 10 bases, J shed 5 bases, and the junction held 3 bases outside the gene matches. The CDR3 spans 11 residues.

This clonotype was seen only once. CDR3 sequence reads: CSAIPVSGGYNEQYF. CDR3 in DNA: TGCAGTGCTATCCCCGTGAGCGGGGGGTACAATGAGCAGTACTTC. The J gene is TRBJ2-5, the V gene TRBV20-1; 9 bases match TRBD2. Germline trimming cut 4 bases from V and 11 bases from J; bases unmatched to any gene: 17. This CDR3 has 15 residues. CDR1 and CDR2 (germline): DFQATT, SNEGSKA (reference sequence).

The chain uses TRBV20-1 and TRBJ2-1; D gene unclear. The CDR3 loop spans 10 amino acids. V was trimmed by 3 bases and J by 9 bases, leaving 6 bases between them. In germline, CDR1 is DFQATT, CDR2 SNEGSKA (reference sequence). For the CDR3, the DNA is TGCAGTGCTAGTGGTGGTGAGCAGTTCTTC. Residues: CSASGGEQFF.

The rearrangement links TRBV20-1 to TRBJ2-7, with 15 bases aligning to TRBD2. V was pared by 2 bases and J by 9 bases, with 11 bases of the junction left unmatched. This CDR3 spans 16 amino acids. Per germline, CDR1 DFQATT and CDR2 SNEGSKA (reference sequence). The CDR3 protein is CSARTTGLAGGPGQYF. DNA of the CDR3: TGCAGTGCTAGAACGACCGGACTAGCGGGAGGGCCGGGGCAGTACTTC.

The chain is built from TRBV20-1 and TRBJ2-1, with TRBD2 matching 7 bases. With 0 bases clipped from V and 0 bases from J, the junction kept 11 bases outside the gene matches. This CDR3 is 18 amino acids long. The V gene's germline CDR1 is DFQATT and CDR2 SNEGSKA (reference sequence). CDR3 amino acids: CSARDLYERGSSYNEQFF. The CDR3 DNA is TGCAGTGCTAGAGATCTCTATGAGCGGGGAAGCTCCTACAATGAGCAGTTCTTC.

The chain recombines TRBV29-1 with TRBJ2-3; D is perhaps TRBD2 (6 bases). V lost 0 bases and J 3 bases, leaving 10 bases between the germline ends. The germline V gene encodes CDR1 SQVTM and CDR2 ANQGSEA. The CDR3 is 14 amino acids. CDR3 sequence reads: CSVEDHGGTDTQYF. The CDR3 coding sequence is TGCAGCGTTGAAGATCATGGAGGGACAGATACGCAGTATTTT.

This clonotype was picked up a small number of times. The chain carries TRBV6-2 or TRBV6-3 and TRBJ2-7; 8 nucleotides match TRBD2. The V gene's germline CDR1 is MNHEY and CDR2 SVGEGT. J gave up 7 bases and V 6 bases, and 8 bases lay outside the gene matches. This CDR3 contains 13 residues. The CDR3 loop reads CASRSGSLNEQYF. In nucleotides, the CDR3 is TGTGCCAGCAGAAGCGGGAGTTTGAATGAGCAGTACTTC.

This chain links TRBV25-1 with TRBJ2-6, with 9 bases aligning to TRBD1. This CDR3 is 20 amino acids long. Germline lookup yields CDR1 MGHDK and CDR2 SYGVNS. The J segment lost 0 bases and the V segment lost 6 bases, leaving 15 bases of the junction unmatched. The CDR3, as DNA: TGTGCCAGCAGAGGGACAGGGATATCCCCCGCTATCTCTGGGGCCAACGTCCTGACTTTC. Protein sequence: CASRGTGISPAISGANVLTF.

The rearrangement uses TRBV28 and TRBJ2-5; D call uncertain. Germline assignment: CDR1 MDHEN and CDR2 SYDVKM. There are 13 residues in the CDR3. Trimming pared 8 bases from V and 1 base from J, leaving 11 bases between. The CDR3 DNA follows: TGTGCCAGCGGGGAAAGGACCCAAGAGACCCAGTACTTC. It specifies CASGERTQETQYF.

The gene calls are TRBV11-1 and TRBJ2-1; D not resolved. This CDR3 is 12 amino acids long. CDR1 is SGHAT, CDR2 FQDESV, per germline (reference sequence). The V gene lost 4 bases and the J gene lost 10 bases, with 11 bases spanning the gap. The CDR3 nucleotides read TGTGCCAGCAGCTCACCACTCAAAGAGCAGTTCTTC. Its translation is CASSSPLKEQFF.